This TCR beta chain was documented in a study of response to subunit inactivated influenza vaccine. Study results and limitations: A suggestion made by the authors is that each seasonal influenza vaccination recruits few new T cells.

This CDR3 contains 16 residues. With 3 bases removed from V and 1 base from J, the gap between germline ends came to 15 bases. Germline loops: CDR1 MGHRA, CDR2 YSYEKL. As to this clonotype: Its antigen is not identified.

A single record per CDR3 protein comes from TCRdb applying MiXCR to the RT-PCR reads. In the table there are around 530,000 distinct CDR3 sequences, approximately 12% of which are singletons. The TCR originated in a man in his fifties who received an inactivated influenza vaccine. This chain joins TRBV4-1 and TRBJ1-1; the D gene is possibly TRBD1 (5 bases). Sequencing was performed on PBMCs from blood, taken on the day of vaccination. The CDR3 loop is CASSQDPGPRNTEAFF. In DNA, the CDR3 is TGCGCCAGCAGCCAGGACCCGGGACCGAGGAACACTGAAGCTTTCTTT.